The 18 T cell receptor beta chains below come from one sample, sequenced in a study of blood T cell repertoires in COVID-19. Data came from immunoSEQ multiplex PCR; TCRdb stores just in-frame clones and leaves some out. The sample includes around 25,000 clones, about 73% of them seen just once. Sequenced: peripheral blood. Receptor source: a human donor in a cohort sampled during active or convalescent COVID-19.

This clone is judged medium-sized. V usage is TRBV5-1 and J usage is TRBJ1-1; 8 bases map to TRBD1. CDR1 and CDR2 (germline): SGHRS, YFSETQ. The ends lost 0 bases at V and 6 bases at J; junction bases unmatched: 4. CDR3 length: 14 amino acids. The CDR3 bases are TGCGCCAGCAGCTTGGGACAGGGGTCGCCTGAAGCTTTCTTT. It translates to CASSLGQGSPEAFF.

This chain links TRBV18 with TRBJ1-2; 7 bases fit TRBD1. The V gene end was trimmed by 2 bases and the J gene end by 3 bases; junction bases not matched to a gene: 6. Germline loops: CDR1 KGHSH, CDR2 LQKENI. The CDR3 extends over 15 amino acids. The CDR3 DNA reads as TGTGCCAGCTCACCATCTTCCAGGGGGGACTATGGCTACACCTTC. Translated, it gives CASSPSSRGDYGYTF.

V gene TRBV6-5 combines with J gene TRBJ2-3; perhaps TRBD2 as D (5 bases). The CDR3 is made up of 15 amino acids. Trimming pared 0 bases from V and 0 bases from J, leaving 7 bases between. In germline, CDR1 is MNHEY, CDR2 SVGAGI. For the CDR3, the DNA is TGTGCCAGCAGTTACTCGGGAGTTAGCACAGATACGCAGTATTTT. It translates to CASSYSGVSTDTQYF.

The sample holds a few counts of this clone. This CDR3 reads CASSQVFGDEQYF. The CDR3 coding sequence is TGCGCCAGCAGCCAAGTATTTGGAGACGAGCAGTACTTC. J is TRBJ2-7 and V is TRBV4-1; D is ambiguous. The germline CDR1 and CDR2 sequences are MGHRA and YSYEKL. V lost 1 base, J lost 5 bases, and 9 bases lay in between. CDR3 length equals 13 residues.

A single count supports this clone. The chain carries TRBV2 and TRBJ2-4; a possible D gene is TRBD2 (6 bases). Germline-derived CDR1 and CDR2 are SNHLY and FYNNEI. The CDR3 runs 16 residues. Trimming took 6 bases from V and 6 from J, leaving 21 bases between them. CDR3 protein: CASSVSAGTPGNIQYF. The DNA for the CDR3 is TGTGCCAGCAGCGTCTCCGCGGGGACCCCAGGAAACATTCAGTACTTC. The full variable domain, completed using reference TRBV2 and TRBJ2-4, is EPEVTQTPSHQVTQMGQEVILRCVPISNHLYFYWYRQILGQKVEFLVSFYNNEISEKSEIFDDQFSVERPDGSNFTLKIRSTKLEDSAMYFCASSVSAGTPGNIQYFGAGTRLSVL.

The rearrangement joins TRBV7-8 to TRBJ2-1; TRBD2 matches 8 bases. CDR1 and CDR2 (germline): SGHVS, FQNEAQ. This CDR3 is built from 16 residues. The J segment lost 6 bases and the V segment lost 5 bases, leaving 12 bases of the junction unmatched. The CDR3, as DNA: TGTGCCAGCAGCGGAAGACTAGCGAGCCACTTCAATGAGCAGTTCTTC. Residues: CASSGRLASHFNEQFF.

The rearrangement links TRBV28 to TRBJ1-5; 7 nucleotides align to TRBD1. The CDR3 length is 14 residues. Trimming cost V 6 bases and J 6 bases; bases outside gene matches: 8. Germline V lookup: CDR1 MDHEN, CDR2 SYDVKM. Written as DNA, the CDR3 is TGTGCCAGCAGCACTACAGGGGCTACTCAGCCCCAGCATTTT. Translation gives CASSTTGATQPQHF. The variable domain in full, with the rest retrieved from reference TRBV28 and TRBJ1-5, is DVKVTQSSRYLVKRTGEKVFLECVQDMDHENMFWYRQDPGLGLRLIYFSYDVKMKEKGDIPEGYSVSREKKERFSLILESASTNQTSMYLCASSTTGATQPQHFGDGTRLSIL.

This clone counts as medium-sized. The CDR3 sequence is CASSQGADKWARSGYTF. The CDR3 DNA is TGTGCCAGCAGTCAGGGGGCTGACAAGTGGGCTAGGAGTGGCTACACCTTC. The chain uses TRBV28 and TRBJ1-2, with 8 bases fitting TRBD1. Looked up from germline, CDR1 is MDHEN and CDR2 is SYDVKM. The CDR3 length is 17 residues. The V and J ends lost 5 bases and 7 bases, in that order; junction bases with no gene match: 18.

The chain combines TRBV7-9 with TRBJ2-1; 8 positions agree with TRBD1. Germline loops: CDR1 SEHNR, CDR2 FQNEAQ (reference sequence). The J segment lost 5 bases and the V segment lost 5 bases, leaving 5 bases of the junction unmatched. CDR3 size: 14 residues. The CDR3 is CASSMTGEDNEQFF. The CDR3 nucleotides are TGTGCCAGCAGCATGACAGGGGAGGACAATGAGCAGTTCTTC.

The rearrangement joins TRBV11-2 to TRBJ2-1; 8 nucleotides line up with TRBD2. Germline V CDR1 and CDR2: SGHAT, FQNNGV. The CDR3 has 17 residues. J lost 7 bases, V lost 1 base, and 12 bases had no gene match. DNA for the CDR3: TGTGCCAGCAGCTTAGGTGGGACTAGAGGCCCCTCTAATGAGCAGTTCTTC. This sequence encodes CASSLGGTRGPSNEQFF.

The rearrangement uses TRBV5-4 and TRBJ1-2; D call uncertain. The V gene's germline CDR1 is SGHNT and CDR2 YYREEE (reference sequence). This CDR3 contains 14 residues. The V and J ends lost 7 bases and 6 bases respectively, with 19 bases between them. DNA of the CDR3: TGTGCCAGCGCGGAGGTCCTCTACGGGAATGGCTACACCTTC. Translating gives CASAEVLYGNGYTF.

The rearrangement uses TRBV28 and TRBJ2-7, with 7 nucleotides matching TRBD1. The germline V gene has CDR1 MDHEN and CDR2 SYDVKM. The CDR3 has 15 residues. Trimming took 5 bases from V and 2 from J; bases not matched to a gene: 9. This CDR3 is CASSLLTGATYEQYF. CDR3 in DNA: TGTGCCAGCAGTCTCTTAACAGGGGCGACCTACGAGCAGTACTTC.

This clone appeared a single time. The chain joins TRBV15 to TRBJ1-4; D unresolved. Deletions cut 5 bases from V and 8 bases from J, with 12 bases between. CDR1 and CDR2 (germline): LNHNV, YYDKDF (reference sequence). The CDR3 contains 13 residues. CDR3 nucleotide sequence: TGTGCCACCAGCGGTCCCGGCGGGGAAAAACTGTTTTTT. It codes for CATSGPGGEKLFF.

This rearrangement joins TRBV6-5 to TRBJ2-6, with 12 positions matching TRBD1. CDR1 and CDR2 (germline): MNHEY, SVGAGI. This CDR3 spans 13 amino acids. V was clipped by 10 bases and J by 13 bases; unmatched bases: 8. CDR3 nucleotides: TGTGCCACGTCCGGGACAGGGGGCAATGTCCTGACTTTC. It specifies CATSGTGGNVLTF.

The chain employs TRBV19 and TRBJ1-1; D gene uncertain. The CDR3 is 14 residues long. CDR1 and CDR2 from the germline V gene are LNHDA and SQIVND (reference sequence). The V gene lost 7 bases and the J gene lost 4 bases, with 16 bases spanning the gap. CDR3 region: CASKPLKRSTEAFF. The CDR3 bases are TGTGCCAGTAAGCCCTTGAAGAGGAGCACTGAAGCTTTCTTT.

The chain links TRBV2 to TRBJ1-5; possibly TRBD1 for D (5 bases). The V gene's germline CDR1 is SNHLY and CDR2 FYNNEI. Trimming shortened V by 6 bases and J by 3 bases, and 12 bases separated the two germline ends. The CDR3 consists of 14 residues. The CDR3 reads CASSYRPANQPQHF. The DNA of the CDR3 is TGTGCCAGCAGCTACAGGCCTGCCAATCAGCCCCAGCATTTT.

A single count supports this clone. The chain carries TRBV6-6 and TRBJ1-2; no firm D call. The CDR3 consists of 13 residues. The V end was cut by 6 bases, the J end by 2 bases, with 10 bases between. CDR1 and CDR2 (germline): MNHNY, SVGAGI (reference sequence). This CDR3 reads CASRQTENYGYTF. The CDR3 DNA follows: TGTGCCAGCAGGCAGACGGAGAACTATGGCTACACCTTC.

The chain has TRBV2 and TRBJ1-5; the D gene is possibly TRBD1 (5 bases). CDR1 is SNHLY, CDR2 FYNNEI, per germline. V lost 7 bases to trimming and J lost 2 bases, with 15 bases between them. The CDR3 covers 15 residues. This CDR3 is CASTPGRGRNQPQHF. As DNA, the CDR3 is TGTGCCAGCACCCCGGGGAGGGGACGCAATCAGCCCCAGCATTTT.